In its sample, the clone carrying this T cell receptor (beta chain) was seen once. This sample stems from a study of blood T cell repertoires in COVID-19. The protocol was immunoSEQ multiplex PCR, while the TCRdb copy is restricted to in-frame clones and leaves out a portion. The data hold 450,000 or so clones, with around 90% observed a single time. CDR1 and CDR2 (germline): MNHEY, SVGAGI. V lost 6 bases and J 2 bases, leaving 13 bases between the germline ends. CDR3 size: 14 residues. The chain links TRBV6-5 to TRBJ1-2; D is ambiguous. The receptor's source is a man aged 18 to 29 with COVID-19, enrolled during active disease. Sequences were obtained from peripheral blood. The CDR3 region is CASSDWTGNYGYTF. CDR3 sequence (DNA): TGTGCCAGCAGCGATTGGACGGGAAACTATGGCTACACCTTC.